This T cell receptor beta chain is from a study of cytomegalovirus exposure and HLA in healthy donors. Study-wide findings and caveats: Reported performance of the classifier showed diagnosis of cytomegalovirus status with high specificity and sensitivity. The study put 150 to 200 TCR beta chains on its list as cytomegalovirus-associated.

On this clone: What it recognizes is unknown.

Repertoires were generated with immunoSEQ multiplex PCR, while TCRdb's copy carries only in-frame clones and drops some. In the table there are 90,000 to 100,000 clones, around nine tenths of which are singletons. The study drew the donors from its approximately 110-subject validation cohort, separate from the 666-subject first cohort. V was clipped by 3 bases and J by 0 bases, with 6 bases between them. CDR1 is LNHDA, CDR2 SQIVND, per germline (reference sequence). The CDR3 length is 15 residues. The sequence came from a woman aged 25 to 39 in good health and CMV-seronegative. The sample comprised PBMCs. V and J are TRBV19 and TRBJ2-6; D is uncertain. In DNA form, the CDR3 reads TGTGCCAGTAGTATGAGATCCTCTGGGGCCAACGTCCTGACTTTC. Its protein is CASSMRSSGANVLTF. The full variable domain, with the rest looked up from reference TRBV19 and TRBJ2-6, is DGGITQSPKYLFRKEGQNVTLSCEQNLNHDAMYWYRQDPGQGLRLIYYSQIVNDFQKGDIAEGYSVSREKKESFPLTVTSAQKNPTAFYLCASSMRSSGANVLTFGAGSRLTVL.